This entry concerns a single TCR beta chain. Some clones are missing from TCRdb's copy, which holds only in-frame ones; the method was immunoSEQ multiplex PCR. The data show about 200,000 clones, with around 87% seen just once and approximately 2.9% held by the top ten. With 4 bases clipped from V and 4 bases from J, the junction kept 15 bases outside the gene matches. The CDR3 spans 17 residues. Per the germline V gene, CDR1 is MNHEY and CDR2 is SMNVEV (reference sequence). This entry belongs to a study of blood T cell repertoires in COVID-19. The rearrangement links TRBV27 to TRBJ2-5; TRBD1 agrees at 7 bases. The source material was peripheral blood. The TCR comes from a man aged 55 to 69 with acute or convalescent COVID-19. CDR3 region: CASSSRQGWIFGETQYF. The DNA of the CDR3 is TGTGCCAGCAGTTCCCGACAGGGCTGGATCTTCGGAGAGACCCAGTACTTC.